This TCR beta chain was sequenced for a study of T cells in Graves' hyperthyroidism and ophthalmopathy. The CDR3 runs to 14 residues. J gave up 3 bases and V 6 bases, and 6 bases lay outside the gene matches. Graves' hyperthyroidism was deemed stable given no ophthalmopathy progression within 18 months. Patients showing uncontrolled infection, other autoimmune disease, pregnancy or lactation were ineligible. Every diagnosis used clinical symptoms, serum thyroxine and TRAb, thyroid ultrasound and orbital computed tomography. TCR beta CDR3 regions were amplified from RNA transcripts. HTBI primers drove first-round RT-PCR of the TCR CDR3. TCRdb independently ran MiXCR on the multiplex PCR reads; one entry per CDR3 protein. The sample holds 300,000 to 400,000 distinct CDR3 sequences, about 20% seen once.

Sequenced: blood. The clonotype comes from a woman aged 45-65 years with Graves' hyperthyroidism. The chain couples TRBV12-3 or TRBV12-4 to TRBJ2-7; 9 bases are shared with TRBD2. The CDR3 nucleotides read TGTGCCAGCAGCCAGACTAGCGGTAACTACGAGCAGTACTTC. It specifies CASSQTSGNYEQYF.